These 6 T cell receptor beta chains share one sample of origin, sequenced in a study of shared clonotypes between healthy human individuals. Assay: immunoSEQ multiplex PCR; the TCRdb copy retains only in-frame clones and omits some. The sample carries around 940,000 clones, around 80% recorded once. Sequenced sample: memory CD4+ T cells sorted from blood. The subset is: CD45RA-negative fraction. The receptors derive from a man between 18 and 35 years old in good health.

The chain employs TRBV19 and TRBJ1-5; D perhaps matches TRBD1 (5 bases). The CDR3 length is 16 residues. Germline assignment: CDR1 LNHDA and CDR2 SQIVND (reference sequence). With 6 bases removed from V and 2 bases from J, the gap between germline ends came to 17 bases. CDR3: CASSPLDTLRNQPQHF. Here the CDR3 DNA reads TGTGCCAGTAGCCCATTGGACACTCTTCGCAATCAGCCCCAGCATTTT.

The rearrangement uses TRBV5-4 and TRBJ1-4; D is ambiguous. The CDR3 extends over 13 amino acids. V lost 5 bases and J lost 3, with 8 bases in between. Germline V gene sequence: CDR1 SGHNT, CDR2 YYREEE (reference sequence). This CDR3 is CASSNSPNEKLFF. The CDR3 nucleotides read TGTGCCAGCAGTAACAGTCCTAATGAAAAACTGTTTTTT.

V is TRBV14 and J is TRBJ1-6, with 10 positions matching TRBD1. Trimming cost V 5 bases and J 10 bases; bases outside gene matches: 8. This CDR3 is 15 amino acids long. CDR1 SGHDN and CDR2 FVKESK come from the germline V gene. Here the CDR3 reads CASSSRTGGQSPLHF. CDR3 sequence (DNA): TGTGCCAGCAGCTCTCGGACAGGGGGTCAGTCACCCCTCCACTTT.

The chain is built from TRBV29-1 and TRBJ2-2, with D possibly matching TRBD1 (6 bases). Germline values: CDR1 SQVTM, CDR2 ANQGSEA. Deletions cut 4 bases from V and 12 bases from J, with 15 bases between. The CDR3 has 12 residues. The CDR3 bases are TGCAGCGTTGTTTGGTACAGGGTACAGCTGTTTTTT. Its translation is CSVVWYRVQLFF.

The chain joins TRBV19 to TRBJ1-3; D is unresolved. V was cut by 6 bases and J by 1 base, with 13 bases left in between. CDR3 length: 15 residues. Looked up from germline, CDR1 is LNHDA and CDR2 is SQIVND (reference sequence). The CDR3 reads CASSHPPGSGNTIYF. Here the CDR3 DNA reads TGTGCCAGTAGCCATCCCCCGGGTTCTGGAAACACCATATATTTT.

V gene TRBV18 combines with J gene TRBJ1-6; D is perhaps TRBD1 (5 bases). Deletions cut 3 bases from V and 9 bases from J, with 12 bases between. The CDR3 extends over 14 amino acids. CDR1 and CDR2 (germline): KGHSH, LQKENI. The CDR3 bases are TGTGCCAGCTCACCGGGACTAATAAGTTCACCCCTCCACTTT. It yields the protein CASSPGLISSPLHF.